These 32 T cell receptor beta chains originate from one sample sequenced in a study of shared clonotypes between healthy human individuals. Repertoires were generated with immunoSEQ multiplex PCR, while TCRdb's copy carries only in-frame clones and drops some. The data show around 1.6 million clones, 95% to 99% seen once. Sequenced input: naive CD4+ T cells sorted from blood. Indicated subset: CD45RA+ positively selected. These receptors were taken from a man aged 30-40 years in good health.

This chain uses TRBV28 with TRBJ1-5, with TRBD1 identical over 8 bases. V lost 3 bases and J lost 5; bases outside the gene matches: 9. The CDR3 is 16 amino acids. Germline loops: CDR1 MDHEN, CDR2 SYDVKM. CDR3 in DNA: TGTGCCAGCAGTTTCACCAGGGGGCCAGACCATCAGCCCCAGCATTTT. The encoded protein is CASSFTRGPDHQPQHF.

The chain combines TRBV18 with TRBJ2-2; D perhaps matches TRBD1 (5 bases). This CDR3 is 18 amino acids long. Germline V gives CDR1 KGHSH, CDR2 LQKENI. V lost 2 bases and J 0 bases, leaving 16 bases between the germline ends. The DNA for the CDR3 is TGTGCCAGCTCACCAATCCTTATAGGACAAGCGAACACCGGGGAGCTGTTTTTT. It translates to CASSPILIGQANTGELFF. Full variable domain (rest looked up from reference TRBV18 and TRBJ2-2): NAGVMQNPRHLVRRRGQEARLRCSPMKGHSHVYWYRQLPEEGLKFMVYLQKENIIDESGMPKERFSAEFPKEGPSILRIQQVVRGDSAAYFCASSPILIGQANTGELFFGEGSRLTVL.

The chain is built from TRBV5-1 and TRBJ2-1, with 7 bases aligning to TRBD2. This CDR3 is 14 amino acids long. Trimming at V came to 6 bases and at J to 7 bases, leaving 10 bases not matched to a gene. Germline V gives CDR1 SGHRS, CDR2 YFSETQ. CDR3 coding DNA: TGCGCCAGCACGGGCGGGAGAGTTTGGAATGAGCAGTTCTTC. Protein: CASTGGRVWNEQFF.

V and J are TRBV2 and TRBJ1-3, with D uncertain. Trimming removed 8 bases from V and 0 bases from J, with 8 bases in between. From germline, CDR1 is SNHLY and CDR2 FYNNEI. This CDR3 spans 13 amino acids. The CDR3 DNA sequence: TGTGCCAGCCTACAGTACTCTGGAAACACCATATATTTT. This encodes CASLQYSGNTIYF.

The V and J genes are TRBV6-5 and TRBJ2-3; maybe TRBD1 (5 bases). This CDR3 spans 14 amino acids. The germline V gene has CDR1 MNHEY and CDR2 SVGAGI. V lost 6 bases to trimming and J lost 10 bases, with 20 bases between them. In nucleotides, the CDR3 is TGTGCCAGCAGCCAACCAACTCCAGGGTCGTCGCAGTATTTT. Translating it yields CASSQPTPGSSQYF.

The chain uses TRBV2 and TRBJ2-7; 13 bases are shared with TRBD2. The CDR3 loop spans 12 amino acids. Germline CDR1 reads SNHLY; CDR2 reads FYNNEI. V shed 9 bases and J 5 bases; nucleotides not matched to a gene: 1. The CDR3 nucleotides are TGTGCCAGTGGACTAGCGGGAGACGAGCAGTACTTC. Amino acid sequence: CASGLAGDEQYF. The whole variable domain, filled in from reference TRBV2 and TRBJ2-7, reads EPEVTQTPSHQVTQMGQEVILRCVPISNHLYFYWYRQILGQKVEFLVSFYNNEISEKSEIFDDQFSVERPDGSNFTLKIRSTKLEDSAMYFCASGLAGDEQYFGPGTRLTVT.

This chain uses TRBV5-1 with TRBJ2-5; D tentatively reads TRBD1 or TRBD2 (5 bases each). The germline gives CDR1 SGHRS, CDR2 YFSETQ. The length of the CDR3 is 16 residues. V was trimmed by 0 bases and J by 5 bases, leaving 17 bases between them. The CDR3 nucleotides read TGCGCCAGCAGCTTGGCCCTCGGGGCCGGTGGGGAGACCCAGTACTTC. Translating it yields CASSLALGAGGETQYF.

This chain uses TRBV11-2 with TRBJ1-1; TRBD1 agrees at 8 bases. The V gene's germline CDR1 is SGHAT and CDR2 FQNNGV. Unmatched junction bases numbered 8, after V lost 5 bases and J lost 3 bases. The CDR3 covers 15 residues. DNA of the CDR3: TGTGCCAGCAGCCCGAACAGGGGGAGGGACACTGAAGCTTTCTTT. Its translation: CASSPNRGRDTEAFF.

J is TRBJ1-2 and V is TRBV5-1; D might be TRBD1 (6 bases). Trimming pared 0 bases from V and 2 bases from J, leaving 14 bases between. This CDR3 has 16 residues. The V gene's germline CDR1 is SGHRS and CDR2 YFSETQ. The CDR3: CASSLVGQGKNYGYTF. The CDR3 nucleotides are TGCGCCAGCAGCTTGGTAGGGCAGGGGAAGAACTATGGCTACACCTTC.

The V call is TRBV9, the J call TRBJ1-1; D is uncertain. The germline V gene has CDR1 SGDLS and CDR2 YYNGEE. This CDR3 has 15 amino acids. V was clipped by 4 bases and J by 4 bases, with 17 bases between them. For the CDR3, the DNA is TGTGCCAGCAGCCCCGAGCCAGGCGGGGTCACTGAAGCTTTCTTT. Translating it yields CASSPEPGGVTEAFF.

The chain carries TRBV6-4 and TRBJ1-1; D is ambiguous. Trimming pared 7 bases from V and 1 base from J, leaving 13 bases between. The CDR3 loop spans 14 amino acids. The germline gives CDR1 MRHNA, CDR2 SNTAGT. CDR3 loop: CASIQGRENTEAFF. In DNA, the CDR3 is TGTGCCAGCATTCAAGGGAGAGAGAACACTGAAGCTTTCTTT.

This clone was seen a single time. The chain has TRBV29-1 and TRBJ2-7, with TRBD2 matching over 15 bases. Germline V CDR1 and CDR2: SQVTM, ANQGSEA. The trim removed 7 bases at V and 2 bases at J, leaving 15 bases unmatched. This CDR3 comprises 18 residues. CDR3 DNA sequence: TGCAGCGGCGGGCCGGGACTAGCGGGAGGAAATCTTCCCTACGAGCAGTACTTC. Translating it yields CSGGPGLAGGNLPYEQYF.

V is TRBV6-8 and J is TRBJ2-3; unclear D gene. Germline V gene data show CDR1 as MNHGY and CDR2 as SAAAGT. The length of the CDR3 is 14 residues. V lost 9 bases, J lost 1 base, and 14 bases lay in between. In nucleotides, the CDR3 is TGTGCCAGACTCAATAGCTACGGCACAGATACGCAGTATTTT. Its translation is CARLNSYGTDTQYF.

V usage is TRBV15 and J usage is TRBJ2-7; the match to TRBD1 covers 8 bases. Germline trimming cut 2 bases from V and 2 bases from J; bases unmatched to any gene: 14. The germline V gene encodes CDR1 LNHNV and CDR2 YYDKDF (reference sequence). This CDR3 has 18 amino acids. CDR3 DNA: TGTGCCACCAGCAGAAATCTGGGTTCTGGGACAGGCCCCTACGAGCAGTACTTC. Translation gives CATSRNLGSGTGPYEQYF. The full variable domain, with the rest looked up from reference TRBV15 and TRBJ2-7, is DAMVIQNPRYQVTQFGKPVTLSCSQTLNHNVMYWYQQKSSQAPKLLFHYYDKDFNNEADTPDNFQSRRPNTSFCFLDIRSPGLGDTAMYLCATSRNLGSGTGPYEQYFGPGTRLTVT.

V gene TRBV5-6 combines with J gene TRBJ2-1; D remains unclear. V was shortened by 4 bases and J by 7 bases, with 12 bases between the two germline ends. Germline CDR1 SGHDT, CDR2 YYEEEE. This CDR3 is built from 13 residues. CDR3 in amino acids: CASSPKEWNEQFF. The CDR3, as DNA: TGTGCCAGCAGCCCAAAAGAATGGAATGAGCAGTTCTTC.

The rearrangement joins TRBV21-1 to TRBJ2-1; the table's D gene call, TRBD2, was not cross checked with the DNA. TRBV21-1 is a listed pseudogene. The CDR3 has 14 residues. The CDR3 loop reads CASSSSGRNGEQFF. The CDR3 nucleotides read TGTGCCAGCAGCTCTAGCGGGAGGAATGGTGAGCAGTTCTTC.

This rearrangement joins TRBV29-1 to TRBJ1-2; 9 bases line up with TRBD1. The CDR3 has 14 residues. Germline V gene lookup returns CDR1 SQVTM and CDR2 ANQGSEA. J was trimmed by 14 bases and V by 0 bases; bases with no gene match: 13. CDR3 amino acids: CSVEDPGQGYLFTF. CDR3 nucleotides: TGCAGCGTTGAAGATCCGGGACAGGGATATTTGTTTACCTTC. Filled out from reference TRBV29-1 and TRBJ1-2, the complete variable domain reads SAVISQKPSRDICQRGTSLTIQCQVDSQVTMMFWYRQQPGQSLTLIATANQGSEATYESGFVIDKFPISRPNLTFSTLTVSNMSPEDSSIYLCSVEDPGQGYLFTFGSGTRLTVV.

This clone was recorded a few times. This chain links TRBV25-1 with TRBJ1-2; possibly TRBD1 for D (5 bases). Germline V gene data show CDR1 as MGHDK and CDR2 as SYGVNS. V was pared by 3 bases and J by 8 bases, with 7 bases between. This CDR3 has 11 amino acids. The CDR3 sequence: CASSDRVGYTF. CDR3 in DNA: TGTGCCAGCAGTGACAGGGTCGGCTACACCTTC.

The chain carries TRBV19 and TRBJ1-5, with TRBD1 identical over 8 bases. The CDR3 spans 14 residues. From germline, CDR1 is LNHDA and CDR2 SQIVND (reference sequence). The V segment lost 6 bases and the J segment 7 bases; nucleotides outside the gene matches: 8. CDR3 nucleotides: TGTGCCAGTAGCCAGGGGACAGGTCGCCAGCCCCAGCATTTT. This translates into CASSQGTGRQPQHF.

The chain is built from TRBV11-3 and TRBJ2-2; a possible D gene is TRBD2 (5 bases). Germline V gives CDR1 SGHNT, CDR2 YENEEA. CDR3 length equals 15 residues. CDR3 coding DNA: TGTGCTCGGGGATGGGGAACGAAGAACACCGGGGAGCTGTTTTTT. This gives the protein CARGWGTKNTGELFF.

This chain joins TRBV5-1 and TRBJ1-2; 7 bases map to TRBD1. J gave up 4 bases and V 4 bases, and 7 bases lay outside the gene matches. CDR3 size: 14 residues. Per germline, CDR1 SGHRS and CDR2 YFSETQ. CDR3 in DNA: TGCGCCAGCAGCGAACGACAGGGTGGCTATGGCTACACCTTC. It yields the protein CASSERQGGYGYTF.

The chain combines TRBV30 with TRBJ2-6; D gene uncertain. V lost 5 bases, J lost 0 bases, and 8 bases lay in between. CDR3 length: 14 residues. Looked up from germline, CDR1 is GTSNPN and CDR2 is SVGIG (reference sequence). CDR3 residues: CAWCSSSGANVLTF. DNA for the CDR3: TGTGCCTGGTGTTCCAGCTCTGGGGCCAACGTCCTGACTTTC.

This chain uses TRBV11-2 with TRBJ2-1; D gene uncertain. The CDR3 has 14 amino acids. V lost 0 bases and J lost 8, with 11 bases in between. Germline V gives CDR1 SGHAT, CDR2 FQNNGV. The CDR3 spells CASSLEVLGHEQFF. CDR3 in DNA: TGTGCCAGCAGCTTAGAAGTTTTGGGCCATGAGCAGTTCTTC.

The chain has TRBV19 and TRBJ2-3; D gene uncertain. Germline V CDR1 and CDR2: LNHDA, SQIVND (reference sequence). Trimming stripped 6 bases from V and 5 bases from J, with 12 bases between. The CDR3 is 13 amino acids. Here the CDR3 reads CASSRGPGDTQYF. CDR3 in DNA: TGTGCCAGTAGCCGAGGACCGGGAGATACGCAGTATTTT. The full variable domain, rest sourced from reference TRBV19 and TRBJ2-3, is DGGITQSPKYLFRKEGQNVTLSCEQNLNHDAMYWYRQDPGQGLRLIYYSQIVNDFQKGDIAEGYSVSREKKESFPLTVTSAQKNPTAFYLCASSRGPGDTQYFGPGTRLTVL.

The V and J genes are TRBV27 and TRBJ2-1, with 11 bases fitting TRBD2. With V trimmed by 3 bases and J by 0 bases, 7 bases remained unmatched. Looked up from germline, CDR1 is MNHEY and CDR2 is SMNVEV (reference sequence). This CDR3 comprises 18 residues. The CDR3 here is CASSFRGLAGRSYNEQFF. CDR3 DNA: TGTGCCAGCAGTTTTCGAGGACTAGCGGGTCGCTCCTACAATGAGCAGTTCTTC.

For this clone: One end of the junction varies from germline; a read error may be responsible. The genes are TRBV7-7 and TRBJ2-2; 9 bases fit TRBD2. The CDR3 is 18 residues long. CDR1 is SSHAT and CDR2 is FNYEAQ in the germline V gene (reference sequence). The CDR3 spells CASSRGSATGLATGELFF. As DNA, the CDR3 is TGTGCTAGCAGCCGCGGATCAGCTACGGGACTAGCTACCGGGGAGCTGTTTTTT.

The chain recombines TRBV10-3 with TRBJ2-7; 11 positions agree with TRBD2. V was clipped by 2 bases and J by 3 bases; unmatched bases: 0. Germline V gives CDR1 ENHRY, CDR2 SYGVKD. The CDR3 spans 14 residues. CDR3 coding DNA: TGTGCCATCAGTGAGGGGACTAGCGGCTACGAGCAGTACTTC. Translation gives CAISEGTSGYEQYF.

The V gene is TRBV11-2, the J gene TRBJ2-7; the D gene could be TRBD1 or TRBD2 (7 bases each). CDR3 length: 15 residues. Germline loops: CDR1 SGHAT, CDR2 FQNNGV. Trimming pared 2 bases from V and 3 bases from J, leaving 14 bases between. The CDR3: CASSLRPGGDYEQYF. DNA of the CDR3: TGTGCCAGCAGCTTAAGGCCAGGGGGGGACTACGAGCAGTACTTC.

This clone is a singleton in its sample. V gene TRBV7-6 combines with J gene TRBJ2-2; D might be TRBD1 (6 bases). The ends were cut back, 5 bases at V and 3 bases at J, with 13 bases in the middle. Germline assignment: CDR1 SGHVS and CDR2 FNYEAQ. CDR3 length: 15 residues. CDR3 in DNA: TGTGCCAGCAGCACCAGGGGCCATTACACCGGGGAGCTGTTTTTT. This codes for CASSTRGHYTGELFF. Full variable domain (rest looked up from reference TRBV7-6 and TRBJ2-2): GAGVSQSPRYKVTKRGQDVALRCDPISGHVSLYWYRQALGQGPEFLTYFNYEAQQDKSGLPNDRFSAERPEGSISTLTIQRTEQRDSAMYRCASSTRGHYTGELFFGEGSRLTVL.

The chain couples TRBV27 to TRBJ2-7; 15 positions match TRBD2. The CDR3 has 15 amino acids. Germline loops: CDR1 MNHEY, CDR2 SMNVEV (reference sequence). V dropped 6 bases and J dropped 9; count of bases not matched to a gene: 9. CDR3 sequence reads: CASSPGLAGGRVQYF. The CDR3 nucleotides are TGTGCCAGCAGCCCGGGACTAGCGGGAGGCCGGGTGCAGTACTTC.

CDR3 coding DNA: TGTGCCAGCAGCTTCCGCAACACCGGGGAGCTGTTTTTT. It specifies CASSFRNTGELFF. The chain employs TRBV13 and TRBJ2-2; D gene unclear. CDR1 and CDR2 from the germline V gene are PRHDT and FYEKMQ (reference sequence). The germline V and J ends were trimmed by 3 bases and 2 bases, with 4 bases remaining between them. The CDR3 is made up of 13 amino acids.

CDR3 sequence reads: CASSRPGTGGGQPQHF. The CDR3 nucleotides are TGTGCCAGTAGCCGTCCCGGGACAGGGGGCGGCCAGCCCCAGCATTTT. The chain has TRBV19 and TRBJ1-5, with 12 bases matching TRBD1. Germline lookup yields CDR1 LNHDA and CDR2 SQIVND (reference sequence). The CDR3 runs 16 residues. Unmatched junction bases numbered 10, after V lost 6 bases and J lost 7 bases.